This T cell receptor (beta chain) was captured in a study of blood T cell repertoires in COVID-19. Whole-study context: Material from acute and convalescent COVID-19 was sourced from the United States, Italy and Spain. Sources were T cells, B-cell-depleted T cells, or PBMCs; the material itself was cDNA or gDNA.

This table comes from immunoSEQ multiplex PCR, and its TCRdb copy is limited to in-frame clones, with some not included. Of 200,000 to 250,000 clones detected, over 60% appear once; the ten largest clones hold approximately 6%. Germline lookup yields CDR1 DFQATT and CDR2 SNEGSKA (reference sequence). This CDR3 is 15 amino acids long. V dropped 3 bases and J dropped 7; count of bases not matched to a gene: 13. The V call is TRBV20-1, the J call TRBJ2-5, with 8 bases lining up with TRBD2. The source is a woman in her 70s with acute or convalescent COVID-19. Sequenced: peripheral blood. CDR3 nucleotides: TGCAGTGCTAGTGTTAGCGGGGCCCCCGGGGGGACCCAGTACTTC. Encoded protein: CSASVSGAPGGTQYF.